Sequencing of this T cell receptor (beta chain) was carried out in a study of early T cells in non-severe SARS-CoV-2 infection. Study context: Investigators sequenced bulk RNA drawn from unsorted whole blood, and chains remained unpaired.

Study-wide results and caveats: VDJdb matching skewed toward anti-spike CD8 responses, missing private and CD4 specificities.

With regard to this clonotype: The antigen is not known.

Molecules of cDNA were individually given unique molecular identifiers that were attached to them. One entry per CDR3 protein results from TCRdb running MiXCR on the 5' RACE reads. The table shows about 71,000 distinct CDR3 sequences, with 13% to 15% occurring only once. The V and J ends lost 2 bases and 3 bases respectively, with 11 bases between them. CDR1 is LNHDA and CDR2 is SQIVND in the germline V gene (reference sequence). CDR3 size: 15 residues. The sequences come from whole blood, collected at baseline. This clonotype originated in an adult who was a healthcare worker with PCR-confirmed SARS-CoV-2 infection or an uninfected control (not recorded which). The V and J genes are TRBV19 and TRBJ2-1; TRBD1 might be the D (6 bases). DNA of the CDR3: TGTGCCAGTAGTATAATTCAGGGGCGCTACAATGAGCAGTTCTTC. This gives the protein CASSIIQGRYNEQFF.